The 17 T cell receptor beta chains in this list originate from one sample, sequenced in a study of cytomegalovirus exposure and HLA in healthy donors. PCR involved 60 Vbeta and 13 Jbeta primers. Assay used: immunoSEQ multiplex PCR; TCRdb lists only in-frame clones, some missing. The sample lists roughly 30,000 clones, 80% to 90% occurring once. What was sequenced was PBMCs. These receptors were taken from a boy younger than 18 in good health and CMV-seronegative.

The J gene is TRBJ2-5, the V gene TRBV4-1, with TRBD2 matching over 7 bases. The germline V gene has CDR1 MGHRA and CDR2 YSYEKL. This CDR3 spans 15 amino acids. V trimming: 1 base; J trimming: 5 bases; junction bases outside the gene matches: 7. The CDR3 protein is CASSQGSGAGETQYF. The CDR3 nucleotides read TGCGCCAGCAGCCAAGGGAGCGGGGCCGGGGAGACCCAGTACTTC.

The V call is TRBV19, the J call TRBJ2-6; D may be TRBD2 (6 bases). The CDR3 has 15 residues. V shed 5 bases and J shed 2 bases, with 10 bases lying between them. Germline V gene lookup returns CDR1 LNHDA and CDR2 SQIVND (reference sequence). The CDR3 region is CASSEGGAGANVLTF. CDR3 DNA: TGTGCCAGTAGTGAGGGCGGGGCTGGGGCCAACGTCCTGACTTTC.

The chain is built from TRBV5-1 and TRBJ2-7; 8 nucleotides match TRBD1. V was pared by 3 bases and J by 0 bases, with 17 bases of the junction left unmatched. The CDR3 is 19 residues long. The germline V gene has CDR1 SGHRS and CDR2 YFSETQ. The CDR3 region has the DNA TGCGCCAGCAGCTCGGCAGGACAGGGCGAGGCTAGAAGCTCCTACGAGCAGTACTTC. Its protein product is CASSSAGQGEARSSYEQYF.

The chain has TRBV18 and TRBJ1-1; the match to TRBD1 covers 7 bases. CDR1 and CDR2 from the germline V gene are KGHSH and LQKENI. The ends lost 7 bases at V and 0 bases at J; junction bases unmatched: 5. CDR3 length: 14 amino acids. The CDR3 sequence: CASYGQELNTEAFF. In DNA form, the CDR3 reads TGTGCCAGCTACGGACAGGAACTGAACACTGAAGCTTTCTTT.

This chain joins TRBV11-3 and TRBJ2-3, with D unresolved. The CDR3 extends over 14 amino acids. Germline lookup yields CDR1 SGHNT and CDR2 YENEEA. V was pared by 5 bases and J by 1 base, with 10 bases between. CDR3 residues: CASSPDTGTDTQYF. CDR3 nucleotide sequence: TGTGCCAGCAGCCCCGACACTGGCACAGATACGCAGTATTTT.

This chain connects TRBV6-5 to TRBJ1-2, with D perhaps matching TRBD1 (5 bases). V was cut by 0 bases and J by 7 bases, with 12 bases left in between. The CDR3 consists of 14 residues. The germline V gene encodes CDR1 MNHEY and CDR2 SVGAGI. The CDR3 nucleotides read TGTGCCAGCAGTTACTCGAAGGGGTTAGGTGGCTACACCTTC. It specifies CASSYSKGLGGYTF.

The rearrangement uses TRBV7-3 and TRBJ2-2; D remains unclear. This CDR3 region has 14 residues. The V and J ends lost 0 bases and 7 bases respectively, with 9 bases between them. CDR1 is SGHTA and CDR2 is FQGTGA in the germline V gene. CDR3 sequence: CASSLTGGSGELFF. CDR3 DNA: TGTGCCAGCAGCTTAACAGGCGGCAGCGGGGAGCTGTTTTTT.

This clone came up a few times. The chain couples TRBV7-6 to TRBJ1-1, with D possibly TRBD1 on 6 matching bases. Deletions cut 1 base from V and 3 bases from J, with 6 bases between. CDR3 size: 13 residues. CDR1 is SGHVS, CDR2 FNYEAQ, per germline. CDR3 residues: CASSLGGHTEAFF. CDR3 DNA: TGTGCCAGCAGCTTAGGGGGGCACACTGAAGCTTTCTTT.

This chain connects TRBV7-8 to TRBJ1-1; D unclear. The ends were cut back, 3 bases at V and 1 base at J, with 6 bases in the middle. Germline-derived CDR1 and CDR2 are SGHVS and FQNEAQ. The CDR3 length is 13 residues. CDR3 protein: CASSLQSNTEAFF. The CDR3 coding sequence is TGTGCCAGCAGCTTGCAGTCGAACACTGAAGCTTTCTTT. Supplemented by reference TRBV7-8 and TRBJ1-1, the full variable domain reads GAGVSQSPRYKVAKRGQDVALRCDPISGHVSLFWYQQALGQGPEFLTYFQNEAQLDKSGLPSDRFFAERPEGSVSTLKIQRTQQEDSAVYLCASSLQSNTEAFFGQGTRLTVV.

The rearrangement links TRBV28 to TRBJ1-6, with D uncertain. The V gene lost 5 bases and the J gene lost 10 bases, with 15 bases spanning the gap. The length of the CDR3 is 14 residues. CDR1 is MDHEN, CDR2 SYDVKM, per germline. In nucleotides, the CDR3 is TGTGCCAGCAGTCCTTCCCCGACGGGATCACCCCTCCACTTT. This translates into CASSPSPTGSPLHF.

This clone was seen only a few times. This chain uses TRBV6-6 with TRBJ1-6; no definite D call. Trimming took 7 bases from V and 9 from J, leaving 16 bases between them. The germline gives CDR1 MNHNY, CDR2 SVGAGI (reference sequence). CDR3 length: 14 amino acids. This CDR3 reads CASTQPGMGSPLHF. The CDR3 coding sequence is TGTGCCAGCACCCAGCCGGGGATGGGTTCACCCCTCCACTTT.

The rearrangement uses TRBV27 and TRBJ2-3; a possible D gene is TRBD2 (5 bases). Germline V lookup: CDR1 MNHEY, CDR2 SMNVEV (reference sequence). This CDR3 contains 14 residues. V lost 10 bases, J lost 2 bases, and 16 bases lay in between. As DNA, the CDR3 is TGTGCCACCGGGGAAGAGCGGCTCACAGATACGCAGTATTTT. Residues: CATGEERLTDTQYF.

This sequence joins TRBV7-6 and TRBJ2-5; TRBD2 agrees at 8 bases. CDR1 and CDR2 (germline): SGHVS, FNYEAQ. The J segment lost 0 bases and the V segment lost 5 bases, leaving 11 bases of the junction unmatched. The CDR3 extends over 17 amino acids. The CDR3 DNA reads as TGTGCCAGCAGCCCTGGGGCTAGCGGGCCCTACCAAGAGACCCAGTACTTC. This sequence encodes CASSPGASGPYQETQYF.

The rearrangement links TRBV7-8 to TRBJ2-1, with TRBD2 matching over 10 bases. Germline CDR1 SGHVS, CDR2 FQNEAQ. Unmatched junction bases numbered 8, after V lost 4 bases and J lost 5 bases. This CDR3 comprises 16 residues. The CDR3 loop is CASSSLTGLAHNEQFF. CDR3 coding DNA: TGTGCCAGCAGCTCCCTCACGGGACTAGCGCACAATGAGCAGTTCTTC.

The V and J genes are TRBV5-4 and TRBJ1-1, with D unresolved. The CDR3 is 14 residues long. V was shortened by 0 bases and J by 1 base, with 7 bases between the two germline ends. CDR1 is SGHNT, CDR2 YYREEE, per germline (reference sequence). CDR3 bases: TGTGCCAGCAGCTTGGTTGCGGGGAACACTGAAGCTTTCTTT. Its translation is CASSLVAGNTEAFF.

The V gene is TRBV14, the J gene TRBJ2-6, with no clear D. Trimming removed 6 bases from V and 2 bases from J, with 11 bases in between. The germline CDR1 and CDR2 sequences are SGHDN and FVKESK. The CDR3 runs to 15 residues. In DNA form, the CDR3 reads TGTGCCAGCAGTCAGCCGACTCCTGGGGCCAACGTCCTGACTTTC. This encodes CASSQPTPGANVLTF.

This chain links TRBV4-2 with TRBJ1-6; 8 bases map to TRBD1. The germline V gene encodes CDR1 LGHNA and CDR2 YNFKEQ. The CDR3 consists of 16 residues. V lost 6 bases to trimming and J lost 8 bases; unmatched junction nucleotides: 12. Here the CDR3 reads CASRRGTGPIDSPLHF. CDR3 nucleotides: TGTGCCAGCAGACGCGGGACAGGTCCTATTGATTCACCCCTCCACTTT.